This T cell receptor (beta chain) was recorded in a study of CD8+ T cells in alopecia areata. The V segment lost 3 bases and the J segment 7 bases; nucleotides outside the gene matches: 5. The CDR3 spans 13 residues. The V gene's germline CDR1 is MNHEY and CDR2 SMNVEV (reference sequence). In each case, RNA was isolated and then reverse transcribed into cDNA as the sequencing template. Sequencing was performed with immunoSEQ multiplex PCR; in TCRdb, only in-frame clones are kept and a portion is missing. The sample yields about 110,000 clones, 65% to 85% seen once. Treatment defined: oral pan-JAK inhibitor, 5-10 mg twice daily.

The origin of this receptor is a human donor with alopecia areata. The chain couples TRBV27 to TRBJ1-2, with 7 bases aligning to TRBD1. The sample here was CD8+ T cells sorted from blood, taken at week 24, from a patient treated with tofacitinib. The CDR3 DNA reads TGTGCCAGCAGTTTTGGGGCAGGGGGTGGCTACACCTTC. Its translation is CASSFGAGGGYTF.